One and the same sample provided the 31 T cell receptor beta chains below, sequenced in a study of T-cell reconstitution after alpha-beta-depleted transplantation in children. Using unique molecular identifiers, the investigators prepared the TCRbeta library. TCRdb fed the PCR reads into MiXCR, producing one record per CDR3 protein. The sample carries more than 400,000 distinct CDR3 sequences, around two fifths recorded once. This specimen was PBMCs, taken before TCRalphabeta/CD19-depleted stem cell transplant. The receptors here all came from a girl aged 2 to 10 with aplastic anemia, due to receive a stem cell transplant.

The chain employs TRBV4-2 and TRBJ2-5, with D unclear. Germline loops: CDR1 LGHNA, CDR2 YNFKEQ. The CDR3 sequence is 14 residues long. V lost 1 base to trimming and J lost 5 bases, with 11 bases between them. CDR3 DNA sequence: TGTGCCAGCAGCCAAGGCCTAAATTCGGAGACCCAGTACTTC. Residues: CASSQGLNSETQYF.

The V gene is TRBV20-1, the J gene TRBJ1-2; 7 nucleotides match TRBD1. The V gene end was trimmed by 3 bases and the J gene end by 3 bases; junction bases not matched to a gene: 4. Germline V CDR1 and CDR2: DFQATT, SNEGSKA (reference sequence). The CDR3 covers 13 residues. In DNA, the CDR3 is TGCAGTGCTAGTACAGGGGAGGACTATGGCTACACCTTC. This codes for CSASTGEDYGYTF.

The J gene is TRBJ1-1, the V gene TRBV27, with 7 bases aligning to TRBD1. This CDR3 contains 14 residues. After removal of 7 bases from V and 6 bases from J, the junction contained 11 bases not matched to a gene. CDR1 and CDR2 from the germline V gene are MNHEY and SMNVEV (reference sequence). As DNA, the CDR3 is TGTGCCAGCAACCGACAGGGAGGAGGAGCTGAAGCTTTCTTT. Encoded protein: CASNRQGGGAEAFF.

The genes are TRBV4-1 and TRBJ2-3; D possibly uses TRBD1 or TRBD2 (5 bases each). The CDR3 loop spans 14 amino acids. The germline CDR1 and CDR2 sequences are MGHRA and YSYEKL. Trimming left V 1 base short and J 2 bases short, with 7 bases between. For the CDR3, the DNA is TGCGCCAGCAGCCAAGTAGGGACCACAGATACGCAGTATTTT. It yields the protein CASSQVGTTDTQYF.

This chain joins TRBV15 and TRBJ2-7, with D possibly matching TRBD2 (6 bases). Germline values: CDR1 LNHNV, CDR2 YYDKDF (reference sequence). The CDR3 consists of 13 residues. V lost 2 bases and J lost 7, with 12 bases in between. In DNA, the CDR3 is TGTGCCACCAGCAGAACACCAGGGAGGGAGCAGTACTTC. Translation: CATSRTPGREQYF.

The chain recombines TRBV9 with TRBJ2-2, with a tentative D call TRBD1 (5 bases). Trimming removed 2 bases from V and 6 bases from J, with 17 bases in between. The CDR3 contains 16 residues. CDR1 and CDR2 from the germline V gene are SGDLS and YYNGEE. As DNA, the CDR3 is TGTGCCAGCAGCGTCCAAGTAGGGGCTTATTCCGGGGAGCTGTTTTTT. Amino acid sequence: CASSVQVGAYSGELFF.

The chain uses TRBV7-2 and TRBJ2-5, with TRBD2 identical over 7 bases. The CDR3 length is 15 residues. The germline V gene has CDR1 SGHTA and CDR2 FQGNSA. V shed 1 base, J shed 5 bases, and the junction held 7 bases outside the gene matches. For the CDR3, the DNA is TGTGCCAGCAGCTTAGAATGGACTAGTTCCGAGACCCAGTACTTC. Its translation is CASSLEWTSSETQYF.

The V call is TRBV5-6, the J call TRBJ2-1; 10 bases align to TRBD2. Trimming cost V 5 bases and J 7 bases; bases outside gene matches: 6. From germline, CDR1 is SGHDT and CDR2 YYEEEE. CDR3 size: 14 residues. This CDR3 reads CASSSSGRVNEQFF. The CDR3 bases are TGTGCCAGCAGTTCAAGCGGGAGGGTTAATGAGCAGTTCTTC.

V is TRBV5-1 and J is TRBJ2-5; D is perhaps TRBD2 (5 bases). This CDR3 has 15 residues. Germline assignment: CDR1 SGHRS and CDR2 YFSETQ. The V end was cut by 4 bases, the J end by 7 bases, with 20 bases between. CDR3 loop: CASSPRIGESGTQYF. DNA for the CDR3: TGCGCCAGCAGCCCAAGGATTGGGGAGTCCGGGACCCAGTACTTC.

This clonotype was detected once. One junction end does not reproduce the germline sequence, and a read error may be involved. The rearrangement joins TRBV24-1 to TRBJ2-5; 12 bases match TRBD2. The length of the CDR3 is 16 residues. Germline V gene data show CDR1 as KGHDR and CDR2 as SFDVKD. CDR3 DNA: TGTGCCACCAGTGATCGCAGGACTAGCGGGACAGAGATCCAGTACTTC. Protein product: CATSDRRTSGTEIQYF.

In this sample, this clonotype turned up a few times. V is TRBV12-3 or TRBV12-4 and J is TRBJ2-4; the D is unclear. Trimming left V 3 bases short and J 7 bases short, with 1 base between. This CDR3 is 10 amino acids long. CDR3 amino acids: CASSFNIQYF. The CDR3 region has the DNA TGTGCCAGCAGTTTTAACATTCAGTACTTC.

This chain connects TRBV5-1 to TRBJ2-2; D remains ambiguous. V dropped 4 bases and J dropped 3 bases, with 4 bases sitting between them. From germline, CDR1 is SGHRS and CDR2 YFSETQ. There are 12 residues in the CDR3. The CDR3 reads CASSEYTGELFF. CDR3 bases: TGCGCCAGCAGCGAGTACACCGGGGAGCTGTTTTTT.

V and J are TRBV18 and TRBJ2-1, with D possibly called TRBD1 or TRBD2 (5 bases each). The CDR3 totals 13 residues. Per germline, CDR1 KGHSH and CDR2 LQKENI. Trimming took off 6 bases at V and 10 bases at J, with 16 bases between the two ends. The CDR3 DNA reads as TGTGCCAGCTCCGCCGGGACCCAAGACGAGCAGTTCTTC. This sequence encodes CASSAGTQDEQFF.

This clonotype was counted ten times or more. DNA for the CDR3: TGTGCCAGCAGTTTCGTCGGTCCACTTCTGGAGGGATCCCCAGGGGCCAACGTCCTGACTTTC. Encoded protein: CASSFVGPLLEGSPGANVLTF. The chain combines TRBV6-6 with TRBJ2-6; D is perhaps TRBD2 (6 bases). Germline CDR1 reads MNHNY; CDR2 reads SVGAGI (reference sequence). V lost 4 bases, J lost 4 bases, and 29 bases lay in between. The CDR3 loop spans 21 amino acids.

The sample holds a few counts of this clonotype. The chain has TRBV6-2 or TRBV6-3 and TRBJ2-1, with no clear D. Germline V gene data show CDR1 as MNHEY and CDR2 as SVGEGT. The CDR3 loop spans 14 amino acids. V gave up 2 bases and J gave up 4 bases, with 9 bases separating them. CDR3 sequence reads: CASSYDLLYNEQFF. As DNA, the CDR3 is TGTGCCAGCAGTTACGACCTACTATACAATGAGCAGTTCTTC.

Here the CDR3 reads CATPTGTEAFF. The CDR3 region has the DNA TGTGCCACCCCCACGGGCACTGAAGCTTTCTTT. The V gene is TRBV2, the J gene TRBJ1-1; D gene uncertain. Trimming stripped 10 bases from V and 4 bases from J, with 10 bases between. CDR3 size: 11 residues. CDR1 and CDR2 (germline): SNHLY, FYNNEI.

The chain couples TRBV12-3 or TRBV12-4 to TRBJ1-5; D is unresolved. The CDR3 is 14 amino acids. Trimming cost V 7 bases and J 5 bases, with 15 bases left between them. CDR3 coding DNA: TGTGCCAGCAATAGGGCAGGTGAAGATCAGCCCCAGCATTTT. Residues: CASNRAGEDQPQHF.

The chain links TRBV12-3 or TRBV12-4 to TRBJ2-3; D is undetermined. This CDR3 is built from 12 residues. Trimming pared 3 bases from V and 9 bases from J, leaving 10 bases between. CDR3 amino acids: CASSFAQKTQYF. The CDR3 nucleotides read TGTGCCAGCAGTTTCGCCCAGAAGACGCAGTATTTT.

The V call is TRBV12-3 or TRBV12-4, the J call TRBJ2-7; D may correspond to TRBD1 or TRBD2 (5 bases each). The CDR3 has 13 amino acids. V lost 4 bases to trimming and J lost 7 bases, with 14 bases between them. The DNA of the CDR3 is TGTGCCAGCAGTTACCTTCCCGAGGGGGAGCAGTACTTC. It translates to CASSYLPEGEQYF.

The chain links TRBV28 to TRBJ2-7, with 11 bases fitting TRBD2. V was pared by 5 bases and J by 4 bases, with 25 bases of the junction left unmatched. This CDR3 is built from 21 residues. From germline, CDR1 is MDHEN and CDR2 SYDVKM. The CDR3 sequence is CASSINRGLGTSGRIKYEQYF. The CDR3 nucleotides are TGTGCCAGCAGTATAAACAGGGGGCTGGGAACTAGCGGGAGAATAAAGTACGAGCAGTACTTC.

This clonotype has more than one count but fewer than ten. DNA of the CDR3: TGTGCCTGGAACTCAGGGACTATCACAGATACGCAGTATTTT. Its protein is CAWNSGTITDTQYF. The chain is built from TRBV30 and TRBJ2-3; 7 bases line up with TRBD2. The CDR3 covers 14 residues. V was clipped by 4 bases and J by 2 bases; unmatched bases: 6. CDR1 and CDR2 (germline): GTSNPN, SVGIG (reference sequence).

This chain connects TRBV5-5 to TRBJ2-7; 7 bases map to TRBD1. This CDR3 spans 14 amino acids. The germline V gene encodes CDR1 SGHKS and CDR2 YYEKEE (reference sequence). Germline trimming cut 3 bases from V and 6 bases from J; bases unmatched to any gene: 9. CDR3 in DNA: TGTGCCAGCAGCTCTCTCATACAGGGGACCGAGCAGTACTTC. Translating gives CASSSLIQGTEQYF.

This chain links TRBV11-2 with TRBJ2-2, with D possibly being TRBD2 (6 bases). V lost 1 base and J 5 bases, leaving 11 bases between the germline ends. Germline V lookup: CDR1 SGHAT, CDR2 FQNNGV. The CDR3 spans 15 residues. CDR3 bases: TGTGCCAGCAGCTTAGCGCGGGGAAATACCGGGGAGCTGTTTTTT. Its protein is CASSLARGNTGELFF.

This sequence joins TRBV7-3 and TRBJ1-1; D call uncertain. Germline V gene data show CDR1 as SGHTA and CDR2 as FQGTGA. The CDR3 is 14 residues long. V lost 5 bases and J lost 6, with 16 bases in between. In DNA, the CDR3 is TGTGCCAGCAGCAAAGAGCCTGGGGATGCTGAAGCTTTCTTT. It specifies CASSKEPGDAEAFF. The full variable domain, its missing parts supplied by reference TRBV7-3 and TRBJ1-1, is GAGVSQTPSNKVTEKGKYVELRCDPISGHTALYWYRQSLGQGPEFLIYFQGTGAADDSGLPNDRFFAVRPEGSVSTLKIQRTERGDSAVYLCASSKEPGDAEAFFGQGTRLTVV.

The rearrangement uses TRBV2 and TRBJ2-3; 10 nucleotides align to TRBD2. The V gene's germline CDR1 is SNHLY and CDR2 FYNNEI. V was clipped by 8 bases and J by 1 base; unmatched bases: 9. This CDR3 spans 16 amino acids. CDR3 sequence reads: CASQAGGRYGTDTQYF. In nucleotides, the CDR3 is TGTGCCAGCCAAGCGGGAGGGCGATATGGCACAGATACGCAGTATTTT.

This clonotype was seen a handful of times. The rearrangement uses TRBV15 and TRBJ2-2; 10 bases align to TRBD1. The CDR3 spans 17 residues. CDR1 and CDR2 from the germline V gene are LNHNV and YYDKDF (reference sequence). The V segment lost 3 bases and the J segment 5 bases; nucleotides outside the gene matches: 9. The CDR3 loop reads CATSRTPGQGRTGELFF. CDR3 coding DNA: TGTGCCACCAGCAGGACACCGGGACAGGGGAGAACCGGGGAGCTGTTTTTT. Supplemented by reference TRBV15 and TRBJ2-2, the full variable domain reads DAMVIQNPRYQVTQFGKPVTLSCSQTLNHNVMYWYQQKSSQAPKLLFHYYDKDFNNEADTPDNFQSRRPNTSFCFLDIRSPGLGDTAMYLCATSRTPGQGRTGELFFGEGSRLTVL.

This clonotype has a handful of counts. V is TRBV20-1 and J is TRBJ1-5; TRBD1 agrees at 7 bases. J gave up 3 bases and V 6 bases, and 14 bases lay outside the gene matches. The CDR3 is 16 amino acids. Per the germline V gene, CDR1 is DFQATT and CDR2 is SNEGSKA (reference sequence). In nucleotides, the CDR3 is TGCAGTGCCGCCTACAGGGGAAGTAATCCCAATCAGCCCCAGCATTTT. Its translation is CSAAYRGSNPNQPQHF.

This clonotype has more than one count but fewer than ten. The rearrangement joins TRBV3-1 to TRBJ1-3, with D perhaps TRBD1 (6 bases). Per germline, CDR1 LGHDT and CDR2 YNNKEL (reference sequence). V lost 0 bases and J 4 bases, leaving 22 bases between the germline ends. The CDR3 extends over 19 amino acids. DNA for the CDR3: TGTGCCAGCAGCCAAGAAGGACAGCGGCCATACTATAAGGGAAACACCATATATTTT. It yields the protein CASSQEGQRPYYKGNTIYF.

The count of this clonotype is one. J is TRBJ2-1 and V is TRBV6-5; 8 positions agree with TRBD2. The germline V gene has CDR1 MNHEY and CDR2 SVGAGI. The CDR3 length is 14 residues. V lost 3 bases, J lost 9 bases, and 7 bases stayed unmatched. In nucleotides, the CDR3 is TGTGCCAGCAGTTATCCCGGGACTAGGGGTGAGCAGTTCTTC. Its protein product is CASSYPGTRGEQFF.

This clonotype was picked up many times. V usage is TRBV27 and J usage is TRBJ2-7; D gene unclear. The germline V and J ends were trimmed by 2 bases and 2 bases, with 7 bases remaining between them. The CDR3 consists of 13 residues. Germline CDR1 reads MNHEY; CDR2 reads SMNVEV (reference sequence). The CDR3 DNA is TGTGCCAGCAGTTTACGGGCACCCTACGAGCAGTACTTC. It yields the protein CASSLRAPYEQYF.

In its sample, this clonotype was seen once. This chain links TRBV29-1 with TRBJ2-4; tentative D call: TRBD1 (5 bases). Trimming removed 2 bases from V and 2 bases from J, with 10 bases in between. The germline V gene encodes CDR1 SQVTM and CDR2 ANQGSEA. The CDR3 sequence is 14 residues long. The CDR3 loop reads CSVESWGSKNIQYF. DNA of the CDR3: TGCAGCGTTGAAAGTTGGGGCTCCAAAAACATTCAGTACTTC.